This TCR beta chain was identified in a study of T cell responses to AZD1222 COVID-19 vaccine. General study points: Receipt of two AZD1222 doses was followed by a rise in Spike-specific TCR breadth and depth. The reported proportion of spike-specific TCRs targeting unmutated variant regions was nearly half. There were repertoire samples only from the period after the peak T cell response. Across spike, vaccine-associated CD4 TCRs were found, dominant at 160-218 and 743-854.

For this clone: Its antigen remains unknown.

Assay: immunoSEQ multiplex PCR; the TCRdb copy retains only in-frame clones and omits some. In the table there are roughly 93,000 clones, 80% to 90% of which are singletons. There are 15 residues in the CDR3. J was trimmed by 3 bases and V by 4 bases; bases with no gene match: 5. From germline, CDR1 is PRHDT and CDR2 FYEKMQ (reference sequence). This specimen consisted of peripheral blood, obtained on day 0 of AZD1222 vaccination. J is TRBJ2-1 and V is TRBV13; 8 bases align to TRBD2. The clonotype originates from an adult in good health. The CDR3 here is CASSSGLAVYNEQFF. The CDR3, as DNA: TGTGCCAGCAGCTCTGGACTAGCTGTCTACAATGAGCAGTTCTTC.